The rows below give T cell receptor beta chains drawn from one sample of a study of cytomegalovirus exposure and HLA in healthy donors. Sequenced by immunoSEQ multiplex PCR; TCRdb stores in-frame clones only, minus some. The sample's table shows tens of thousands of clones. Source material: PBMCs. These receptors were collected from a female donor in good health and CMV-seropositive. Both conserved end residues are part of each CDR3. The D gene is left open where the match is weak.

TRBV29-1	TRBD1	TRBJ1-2	TGCAGCGTCCAGGGGGACTTGGGCTACACCTTC	CSVQGDLGYTF
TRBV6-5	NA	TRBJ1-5	TGTGCCAGCAGGGGGAGGAGCAATCAGCCCCAGCATTTT	CASRGRSNQPQHF
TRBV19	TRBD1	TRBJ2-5	TGTGCCACCGGGACAGGGGAGACCCAGTACTTC	CATGTGETQYF
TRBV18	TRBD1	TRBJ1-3	TGTGCCAGCTCACCACCGCTGACAGGGTTGTCTGGAAACACCATATATTTT	CASSPPLTGLSGNTIYF
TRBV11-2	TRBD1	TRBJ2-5	TGTGCCAGCAGCTTCGGGACAGGGATAGAGACCCAGTACTTC	CASSFGTGIETQYF
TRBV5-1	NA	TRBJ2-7	TGCGCCAGCAGCGCGACAGCGGGTACACTCTACGAGCAGTACTTC	CASSATAGTLYEQYF
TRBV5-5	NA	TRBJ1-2	TGTGCCAGCAGCTCCCCTGGGGCTGCTAACTATGGCTACACCTTC	CASSSPGAANYGYTF
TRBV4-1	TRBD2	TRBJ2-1	TGCGCCAGCAGGGGACTAGCGCGCTCCTACAATGAGCAGTTCTTC	CASRGLARSYNEQFF
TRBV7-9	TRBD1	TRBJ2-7	TGTGCCAGCAGCCCCGACAGGGCAGCCTACGAGCAGTACTTC	CASSPDRAAYEQYF
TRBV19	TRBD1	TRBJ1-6	TGTGCCAGTTGCCCTACAGGGGGCGGATCACCCCTCCACTTT	CASCPTGGGSPLHF
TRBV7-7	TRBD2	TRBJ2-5	TGTGCTAGCAGCTGGGGGGGAGGGTTCCAAGAGACCCAGTACTTC	CASSWGGGFQETQYF
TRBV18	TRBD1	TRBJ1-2	TGTGCCAGCTCACGGATGAAGTTGGGACAGGGCTATGGCTACACCTTC	CASSRMKLGQGYGYTF
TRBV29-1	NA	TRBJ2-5	TGCAGCGTTGCAGGGGCGAGGAGGGAGACCCAGTACTTC	CSVAGARRETQYF
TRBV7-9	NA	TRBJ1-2	TGTGCCAGCAGCTCGGGACAAGTCTATGGCTACACCTTC	CASSSGQVYGYTF
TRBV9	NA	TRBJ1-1	TGTGCCAGCAGCGTAGTCAGGGGACCTGAAGCTTTCTTT	CASSVVRGPEAFF
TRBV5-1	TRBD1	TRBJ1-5	TGCGCCAGCAGCTTGCGAACAGGGGGCGATCAGCCCCAGCATTTT	CASSLRTGGDQPQHF
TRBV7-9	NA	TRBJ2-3	TGTGCCAGCAGCTTAGCGACAGCTAGCACAGATACGCAGTATTTT	CASSLATASTDTQYF
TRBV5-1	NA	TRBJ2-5	TGCGCCAGCAGTGACCAGGGTTTCGGCCGGTCCCAGTACTTC	CASSDQGFGRSQYF
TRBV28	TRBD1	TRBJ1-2	TGTGCCAGCAGTCTAGGGACAGTGGGAGGCTACACCTTC	CASSLGTVGGYTF
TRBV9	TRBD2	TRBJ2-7	TGTGCCAGCAGCGTAGGACTAGCGGGTCGCTACGAGCAGTACTTC	CASSVGLAGRYEQYF
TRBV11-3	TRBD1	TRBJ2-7	TGTGCCAGCAGCTTAGGGGGACAGGTGTCTTACGAGCAGTACTTC	CASSLGGQVSYEQYF
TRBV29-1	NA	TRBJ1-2	TGCAGCGGTACAGAGGGTTATGGCTACACCTTC	CSGTEGYGYTF
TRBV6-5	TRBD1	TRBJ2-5	TGTGCCAGCAGTTACTCCCAGGGGGTGGTCGGGACCCAGTACTTC	CASSYSQGVVGTQYF
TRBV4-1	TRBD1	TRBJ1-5	TGCGCCAGCAGCCACAATGACAGGGGGCCCTGGGGCAATCAGCCCCAGCATTTT	CASSHNDRGPWGNQPQHF
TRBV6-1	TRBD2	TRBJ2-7	TGTGCCAGCAGTGAAGCCGGGGGGGAAGGGTACGAGCAGTACTTC	CASSEAGGEGYEQYF
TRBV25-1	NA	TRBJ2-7	TGTGCCAGCAGTGATCAGGGATCGCGGCAGTACTTC	CASSDQGSRQYF
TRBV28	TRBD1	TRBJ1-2	TGTGCCAGCAGTCACAACAGGGGAGTAAACTATGGCTACACCTTC	CASSHNRGVNYGYTF
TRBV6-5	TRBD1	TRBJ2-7	TGTGCCAGCAGTTACGGACAGGGGGCACTGGGACAGCAGTACTTC	CASSYGQGALGQQYF
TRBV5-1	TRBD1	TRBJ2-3	TGCGCCAGCAGCCCCATAGGACAGGGTGTAGATACGCAGTATTTT	CASSPIGQGVDTQYF
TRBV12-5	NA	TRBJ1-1	TGTGCTAGTGGTTTCGGACACGAAGCTTTCTTT	CASGFGHEAFF
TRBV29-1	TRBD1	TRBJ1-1	TGCAGCGTCCGACAGGGTGGCACTGAAGCTTTCTTT	CSVRQGGTEAFF
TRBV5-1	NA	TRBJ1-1	TGCGCCAGCACCCCAGGTAGTGGTGGAAGGATTGAAGCTTTCTTT	CASTPGSGGRIEAFF
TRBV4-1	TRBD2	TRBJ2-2	TGCGCCAGCAGGGGGGCGGTCGGGAGGGCCGCCGGGGAGCTGTTTTTT	CASRGAVGRAAGELFF
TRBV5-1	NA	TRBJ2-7	TGCGCCAGCAGCTTTCAGCGGGCGTCCTACGAGCAGTACTTC	CASSFQRASYEQYF
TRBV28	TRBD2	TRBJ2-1	TGTGCCAGCAGGACGGGACTAGCGGGAAACAATGAGCAGTTCTTC	CASRTGLAGNNEQFF
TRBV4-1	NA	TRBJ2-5	TGCGCCAGCAGCCAAGACTCGGCGGTCCAAGAGACCCAGTACTTC	CASSQDSAVQETQYF
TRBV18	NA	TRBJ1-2	TGTGCCAGCTCAGAAGGGGCTAACTATGGCTACACCTTC	CASSEGANYGYTF
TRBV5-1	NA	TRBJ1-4	TGCGCCAGCAGCTTGGGATTCAGAACCGCTAATGAAAAACTGTTTTTT	CASSLGFRTANEKLFF
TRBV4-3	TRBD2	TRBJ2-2	TGCGCCAGCAGCCAAGGGAGCGGGGGGCCTGACACCGGGGAGCTGTTTTTT	CASSQGSGGPDTGELFF
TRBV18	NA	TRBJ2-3	TGTGCCAGCTCACCGACCCCGGGGACAGATACGCAGTATTTT	CASSPTPGTDTQYF
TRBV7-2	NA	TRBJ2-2	TGTGCCAGCAGCAGCCGAGGGCTGAGCACCGGGGAGCTGTTTTTT	CASSSRGLSTGELFF
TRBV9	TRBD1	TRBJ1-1	TGTGCCAGCAGCGTAGGTTACCGGACAGGGGGAACTGAAGCTTTCTTT	CASSVGYRTGGTEAFF
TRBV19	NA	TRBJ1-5	TGTGCCAGTTATCAGGGATTTAGCAATCAGCCCCAGCATTTT	CASYQGFSNQPQHF
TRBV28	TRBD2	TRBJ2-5	TGTGCCAGCAGGTTTACCGGGACTAGCGGGAGGGCCAGAGAGACCCAGTACTTC	CASRFTGTSGRARETQYF
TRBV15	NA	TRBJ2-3	TGTGCCACCAGCATACGGTCAGATACGCAGTATTTT	CATSIRSDTQYF
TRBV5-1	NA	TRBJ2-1	TGCGCCAGCAGTTCGGTTTACAATGAGCAGTTCTTC	CASSSVYNEQFF